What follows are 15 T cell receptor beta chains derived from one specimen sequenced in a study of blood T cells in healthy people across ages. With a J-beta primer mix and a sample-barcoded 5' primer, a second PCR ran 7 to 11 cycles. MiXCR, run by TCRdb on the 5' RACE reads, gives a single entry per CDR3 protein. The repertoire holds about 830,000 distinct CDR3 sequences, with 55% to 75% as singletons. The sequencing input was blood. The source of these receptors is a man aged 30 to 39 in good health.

CDR3 in amino acids: CASSYIGEQYF. The CDR3 nucleotides are TGTGCCAGCAGTTATATAGGGGAGCAGTACTTC. The chain recombines TRBV12-3 or TRBV12-4 with TRBJ2-5; D is perhaps TRBD1 or TRBD2 (5 bases each). V was clipped by 4 bases and J by 11 bases, with 11 bases between them. The CDR3 is made up of 11 amino acids.

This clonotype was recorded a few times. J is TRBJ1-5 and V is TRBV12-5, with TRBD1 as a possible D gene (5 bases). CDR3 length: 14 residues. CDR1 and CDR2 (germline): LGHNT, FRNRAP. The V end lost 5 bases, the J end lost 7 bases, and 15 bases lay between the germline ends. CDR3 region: CASGLGQGGQPQHF. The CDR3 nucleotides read TGTGCTAGTGGTCTGGGTCAGGGCGGACAGCCCCAGCATTTT. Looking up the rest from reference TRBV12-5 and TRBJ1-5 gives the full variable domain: DARVTQTPRHKVTEMGQEVTMRCQPILGHNTVFWYRQTMMQGLELLAYFRNRAPLDDSGMPKDRFSAEMPDATLATLKIQPSEPRDSAVYFCASGLGQGGQPQHFGDGTRLSIL.

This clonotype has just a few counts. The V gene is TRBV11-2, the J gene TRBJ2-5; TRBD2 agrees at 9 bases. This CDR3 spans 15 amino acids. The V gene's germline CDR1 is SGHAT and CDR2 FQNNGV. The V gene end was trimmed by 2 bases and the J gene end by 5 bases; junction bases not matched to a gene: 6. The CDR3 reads CASSLQSGRFETQYF. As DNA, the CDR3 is TGTGCCAGCAGCTTACAGAGCGGGAGGTTTGAGACCCAGTACTTC.

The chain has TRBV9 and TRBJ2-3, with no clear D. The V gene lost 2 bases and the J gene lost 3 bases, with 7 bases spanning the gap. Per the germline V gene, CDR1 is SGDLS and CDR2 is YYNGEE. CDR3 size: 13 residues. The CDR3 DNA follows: TGTGCCAGCAGCGTGAGGCAAACAGATACGCAGTATTTT. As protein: CASSVRQTDTQYF.

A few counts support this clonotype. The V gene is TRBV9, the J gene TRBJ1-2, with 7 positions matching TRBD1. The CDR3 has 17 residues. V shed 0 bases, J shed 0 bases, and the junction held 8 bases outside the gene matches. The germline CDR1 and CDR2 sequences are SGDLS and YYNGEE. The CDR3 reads CASSVDPTGVTNYGYTF. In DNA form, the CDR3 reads TGTGCCAGCAGCGTAGATCCTACAGGGGTAACTAACTATGGCTACACCTTC.

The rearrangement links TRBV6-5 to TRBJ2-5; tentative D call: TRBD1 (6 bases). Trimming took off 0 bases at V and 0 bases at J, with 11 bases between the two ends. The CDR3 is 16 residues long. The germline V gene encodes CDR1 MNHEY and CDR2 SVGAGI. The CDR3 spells CASSYSGTLYQETQYF. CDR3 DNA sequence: TGTGCCAGCAGTTACTCCGGGACACTGTACCAAGAGACCCAGTACTTC.

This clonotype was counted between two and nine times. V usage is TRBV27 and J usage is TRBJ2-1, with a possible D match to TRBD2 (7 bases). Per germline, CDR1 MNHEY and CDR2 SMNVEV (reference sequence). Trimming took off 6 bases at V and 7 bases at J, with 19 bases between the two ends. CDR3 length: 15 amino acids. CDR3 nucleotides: TGTGCCAGCAGAGGGGGTGGGAGGGGTAGGAATGAGCAGTTCTTC. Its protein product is CASRGGGRGRNEQFF.

As DNA, the CDR3 is TGTGCCAGCAGTGAAACAAACAGGGGCGGCGAAAAACTGTTTTTT. Amino acid sequence: CASSETNRGGEKLFF. The chain has TRBV25-1 and TRBJ1-4; 7 positions agree with TRBD1. Unmatched junction bases numbered 8, after V lost 2 bases and J lost 8 bases. Germline V gene data show CDR1 as MGHDK and CDR2 as SYGVNS. This CDR3 spans 15 amino acids.

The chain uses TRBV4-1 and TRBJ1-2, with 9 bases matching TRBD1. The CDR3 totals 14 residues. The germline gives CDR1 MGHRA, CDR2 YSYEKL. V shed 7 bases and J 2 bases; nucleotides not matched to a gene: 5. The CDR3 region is CASTPGQGNYGYTF. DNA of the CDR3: TGCGCCAGCACCCCTGGACAGGGGAACTATGGCTACACCTTC.

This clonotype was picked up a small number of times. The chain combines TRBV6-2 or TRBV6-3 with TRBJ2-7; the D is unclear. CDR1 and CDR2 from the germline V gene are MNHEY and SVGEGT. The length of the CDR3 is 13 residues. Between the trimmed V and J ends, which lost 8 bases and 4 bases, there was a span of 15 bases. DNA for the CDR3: TGTGCCAGCCAAGATCTGCAGAGATACGAGCAGTACTTC. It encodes CASQDLQRYEQYF.

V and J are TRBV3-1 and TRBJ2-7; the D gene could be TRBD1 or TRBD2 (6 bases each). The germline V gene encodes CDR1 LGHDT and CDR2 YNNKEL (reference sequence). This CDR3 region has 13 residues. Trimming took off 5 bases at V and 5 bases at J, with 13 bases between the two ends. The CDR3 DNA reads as TGTGCCAGCAGCGCACAGGGAGGCGACGAGCAGTACTTC. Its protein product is CASSAQGGDEQYF.

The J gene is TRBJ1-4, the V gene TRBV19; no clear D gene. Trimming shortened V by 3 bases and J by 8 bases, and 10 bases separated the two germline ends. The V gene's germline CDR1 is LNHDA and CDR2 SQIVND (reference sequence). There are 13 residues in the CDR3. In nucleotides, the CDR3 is TGTGCCAGTAGTATTGGACGTGGGGAAAAACTGTTTTTT. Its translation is CASSIGRGEKLFF.

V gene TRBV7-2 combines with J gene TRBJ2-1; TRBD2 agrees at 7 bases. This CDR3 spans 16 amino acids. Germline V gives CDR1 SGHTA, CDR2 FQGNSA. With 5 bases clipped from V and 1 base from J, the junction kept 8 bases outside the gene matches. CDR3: CASSLQSGVSYNEQFF. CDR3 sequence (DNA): TGTGCCAGCAGCCTACAGAGCGGGGTGTCCTACAATGAGCAGTTCTTC. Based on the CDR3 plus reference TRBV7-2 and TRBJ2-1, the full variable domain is GAGVSQSPSNKVTEKGKDVELRCDPISGHTALYWYRQSLGQGLEFLIYFQGNSAPDKSGLPSDRFSAERTGGSVSTLTIQRTQQEDSAVYLCASSLQSGVSYNEQFFGPGTRLTVL.

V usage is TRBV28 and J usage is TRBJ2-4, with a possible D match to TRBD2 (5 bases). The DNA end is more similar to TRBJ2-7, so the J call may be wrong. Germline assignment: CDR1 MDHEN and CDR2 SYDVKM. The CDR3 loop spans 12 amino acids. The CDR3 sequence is CASTAGFYEQYF. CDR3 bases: TGTGCCAGCACCGCGGGCTTTTACGAGCAGTACTTC.

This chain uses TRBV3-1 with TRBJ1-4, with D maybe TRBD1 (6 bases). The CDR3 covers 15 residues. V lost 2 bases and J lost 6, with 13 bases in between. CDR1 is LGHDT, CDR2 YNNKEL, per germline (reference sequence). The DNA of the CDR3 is TGTGCCAGCAGCCAATTTGCGGGGGCCGATGAAAAACTGTTTTTT. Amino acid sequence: CASSQFAGADEKLFF.